Below are 28 T cell receptor beta chains sequenced from a single sample in a study of human CD8 memory T cell subsets. Generation of TCR beta libraries used UMI-labeled 5' RACE. TCRdb re-called the 5' RACE reads and shows each CDR3 protein once, DNA omitted. The table gives 10,000 to 14,000 distinct CDR3 sequences; the top ten clones make up approximately 8% of it. The sequenced material came from CD8+ T cells from PBMCs. The origin of the receptors is a human donor in good health.

The chain has TRBV7-8 and TRBJ2-1; TCRdb names TRBD1, which stays unverified in the absence of DNA. The CDR3 contains 15 residues. From germline, CDR1 is SGHVS and CDR2 FQNEAQ. CDR3 sequence: CASTRWVIQGDEQFF.

This chain connects TRBV20-1 to TRBJ2-3; TCRdb picks TRBD1, but there is no DNA to check that call. Germline values: CDR1 DFQATT, CDR2 SNEGSKA (reference sequence). The length of the CDR3 is 17 residues. CDR3 residues: CSANPLAGFSSTDTQYF.

By frequency, this clonotype registers medium-sized. V usage is TRBV28 and J usage is TRBJ1-5; TCRdb selects TRBD1, and the lack of DNA leaves this call unchecked. Germline CDR1 and CDR2: MDHEN and SYDVKM. The CDR3 loop spans 16 amino acids. The CDR3 here is CASSLSKGSLLKAQHF.

The V call is TRBV20-1, the J call TRBJ2-2; TCRdb picks TRBD1, but there is no DNA to check that call. The CDR3 spans 17 residues. Germline V CDR1 and CDR2: DFQATT, SNEGSKA (reference sequence). The CDR3 spells CSASKQDRKLQTGELFF.

The chain recombines TRBV6-2 or TRBV6-3 with TRBJ2-1; TCRdb indicates TRBD1, and absent DNA this call remains unverified. Germline V gives CDR1 MNHEY, CDR2 SVGEGT. This CDR3 region has 15 residues. Here the CDR3 reads CASSYSGTGFNEQFF.

CDR3 sequence: CSVLLRDSDFYGYTF. The chain carries TRBV29-1 and TRBJ1-2; checking the TCRdb D call of TRBD1 is not possible without DNA. Germline V lookup: CDR1 SQVTM, CDR2 ANQGSEA. The CDR3 extends over 15 amino acids.

The V and J genes are TRBV28 and TRBJ2-7; TCRdb's D gene call, TRBD1, goes unchecked for lack of DNA. Germline values: CDR1 MDHEN, CDR2 SYDVKM. The CDR3 sequence is 16 residues long. The CDR3 loop reads CASSPIGGSPTYEQYF.

This clonotype is identified as medium-sized from frequency. This chain's CDR3 is CSVENTPPPDTQYF. The chain recombines TRBV29-1 with TRBJ2-3. Germline CDR1 is SQVTM and CDR2 is ANQGSEA. The CDR3 loop spans 14 amino acids.

This clonotype is deemed medium-sized by its frequency. The chain is built from TRBV28 and TRBJ2-1; the D call from TCRdb, TRBD2, cannot be confirmed without DNA. The CDR3 has 16 residues. Germline assignment: CDR1 MDHEN and CDR2 SYDVKM. The CDR3: CASSAPGTSGGHEQFF.

This clonotype registers medium-sized (0.01 to 0.1%) by frequency. This chain joins TRBV5-5 and TRBJ2-2. Per germline, CDR1 SGHKS and CDR2 YYEKEE (reference sequence). This CDR3 has 15 amino acids. The CDR3 is CASSLLGANTGELFF.

V is TRBV29-1 and J is TRBJ2-1; TCRdb returns TRBD2, unconfirmable since there is no DNA. Germline loops: CDR1 SQVTM, CDR2 ANQGSEA. The CDR3 totals 14 residues. The CDR3 reads CSVGLAGLYNEQFF.

V gene TRBV13 combines with J gene TRBJ2-7. CDR3 length: 13 residues. The germline V gene has CDR1 PRHDT and CDR2 FYEKMQ (reference sequence). CDR3 protein: CASSLESAYEQYF.

The rearrangement links TRBV20-1 to TRBJ2-7. CDR3 size: 15 residues. The germline V gene encodes CDR1 DFQATT and CDR2 SNEGSKA (reference sequence). The CDR3 is CSASNVGGNSYEQYF.

The chain is built from TRBV6-2 or TRBV6-3 and TRBJ2-5; TCRdb reports TRBD2, a call that lacks DNA to check it against. The CDR3 totals 14 residues. The germline gives CDR1 MNHEY, CDR2 SVGEGT. The CDR3 reads CASSWLAGVETQYF.

This sequence joins TRBV20-1 and TRBJ2-5; the TCRdb call, TRBD2, lacks DNA for checking. The CDR3 is 13 residues long. Germline loops: CDR1 DFQATT, CDR2 SNEGSKA (reference sequence). The CDR3 sequence is CSAIPAEGETQYF.

The rearrangement uses TRBV19 and TRBJ1-5; TCRdb selects TRBD1, and the lack of DNA leaves this call unchecked. The CDR3 loop spans 17 amino acids. CDR1 is LNHDA and CDR2 is SQIVND in the germline V gene (reference sequence). The CDR3 protein is CASSITWDREVPQPQHF.

The V gene is TRBV25-1, the J gene TRBJ2-5; absent DNA, TCRdb's TRBD2 call cannot be checked. This CDR3 has 13 residues. CDR1 and CDR2 (germline): MGHDK, SYGVNS. The CDR3 loop reads CASSELAKETQYF.

The V and J genes are TRBV11-2 and TRBJ2-1; the D call of TRBD1 rests on TCRdb alone, since no DNA is present to check it. CDR1 is SGHAT and CDR2 is FQNNGV in the germline V gene. The CDR3 loop spans 15 amino acids. CDR3 sequence: CASSSPGQDYNEQFF. The entire variable domain, with the rest obtained from reference TRBV11-2 and TRBJ2-1, is as follows: EAGVAQSPRYKIIEKRQSVAFWCNPISGHATLYWYQQILGQGPKLLIQFQNNGVVDDSQLPKDRFSAERLKGVDSTLKIQPAKLEDSAVYLCASSSPGQDYNEQFFGPGTRLTVL.

This clonotype is called medium-sized based on its frequency. V gene TRBV19 combines with J gene TRBJ2-5; TCRdb's D gene call, TRBD1, goes unchecked for lack of DNA. The germline V gene has CDR1 LNHDA and CDR2 SQIVND (reference sequence). The CDR3 has 15 residues. CDR3 loop: CASSPGSPLQETQYF.

The chain combines TRBV7-9 with TRBJ2-7; TCRdb's assignment of TRBD1 cannot be checked, as there is no DNA. This CDR3 is built from 14 residues. Germline CDR1 and CDR2: SEHNR and FQNEAQ (reference sequence). The CDR3 here is CASSSGQGTGEQYF. The full variable domain, in which reference TRBV7-9 and TRBJ2-7 provide the parts outside the CDR3, is DTGVSQNPRHKITKRGQNVTFRCDPISEHNRLYWYRQTLGQGPEFLTYFQNEAQLEKSRLLSDRFSAERPKGSFSTLEIQRTEQGDSAMYLCASSSGQGTGEQYFGPGTRLTVT.

This chain uses TRBV6-2 or TRBV6-3 with TRBJ2-5; the D gene TCRdb calls, TRBD2, cannot be checked with no DNA. Germline V gives CDR1 MNHEY, CDR2 SVGEGT. The CDR3 totals 14 residues. The CDR3 sequence is CASSLGLAKETQYF.

The V gene is TRBV24-1, the J gene TRBJ2-3; TCRdb lists TRBD1, though no DNA is available to test this call. The CDR3 has 18 residues. Germline V gene sequence: CDR1 KGHDR, CDR2 SFDVKD. CDR3 protein: CATSDLAASGGRTDTQYF.

V usage is TRBV11-1 and J usage is TRBJ2-7; the D call from TCRdb, TRBD1, cannot be confirmed without DNA. The germline V gene encodes CDR1 SGHAT and CDR2 FQDESV (reference sequence). This CDR3 comprises 17 residues. This CDR3 reads CASSPLGGFNRHQEQYF.

The rearrangement links TRBV12-3 or TRBV12-4 to TRBJ2-7; TCRdb returns TRBD2, unconfirmable since there is no DNA. This CDR3 spans 14 amino acids. The CDR3 sequence: CASSLVGQAREQYF.

Frequency places this clonotype as medium-sized (0.01 to 0.1%). The chain combines TRBV3-1 with TRBJ2-7; TCRdb gives TRBD2 as the D gene, but with no DNA this cannot be confirmed. The CDR3 extends over 14 amino acids. CDR1 LGHDT and CDR2 YNNKEL come from the germline V gene (reference sequence). CDR3 amino acids: CASSQIIAGYEQYF.

The chain combines TRBV10-2 with TRBJ2-3; checking the TCRdb D call of TRBD1 is not possible without DNA. Germline values: CDR1 WSHSY, CDR2 SAAADI. This CDR3 is built from 14 residues. The CDR3 loop is CASTRAGGPDTQYF.

The chain links TRBV7-6 to TRBJ2-3; lacking DNA, the TRBD1 call made by TCRdb goes unchecked. This CDR3 is 16 amino acids long. CDR1 is SGHVS and CDR2 is FNYEAQ in the germline V gene. CDR3 sequence: CASSLEDGGSTDTQYF. Combining the CDR3 with reference TRBV7-6 and TRBJ2-3 gives the whole variable domain GAGVSQSPRYKVTKRGQDVALRCDPISGHVSLYWYRQALGQGPEFLTYFNYEAQQDKSGLPNDRFSAERPEGSISTLTIQRTEQRDSAMYRCASSLEDGGSTDTQYFGPGTRLTVL.

By frequency, this clonotype is medium-sized (0.01 to 0.1%). The rearrangement links TRBV7-9 to TRBJ1-6. The CDR3 contains 17 residues. CDR1 and CDR2 (germline): SEHNR, FQNEAQ (reference sequence). CDR3: CASSLATGSSYNSPLHF.